This entry features one TCR beta chain sequence. This receptor's antigen is unknown. It has no much larger one-base neighbor in the sample; base qualities were not kept. The trial excluded patients who had a history of autoimmune disease or were on systemic immunosuppression. Peripheral blood for TCR sequencing was collected from all dose cohorts at baseline, on cycle 4 day 1, and on cycle 7 day 1. The samples were drawn from a first-in-human, open-label, multicenter phase I dose-escalation trial of ivuxolimab. Adults with locally advanced or metastatic head and neck squamous cell, hepatocellular, melanoma or renal cell carcinoma were enrolled in the trial. Before TCR sequencing, CD4+ T cells and CD8+ T cells from peripheral blood were sorted into separate populations. This record comes from a study of OX40 agonist ivuxolimab in advanced cancers. With respect to the entire study: Ivuxolimab was a fully human IgG2 agonistic monoclonal antibody targeting the costimulatory receptor OX40 (CD134). Intravenous ivuxolimab was administered to patients every 2 weeks at six dose levels: 0.01, 0.1, 0.3, 1.5, 3 and 10 mg/kg. Among the roughly 50 dose-escalation patients, around 19 had hepatocellular carcinoma, roughly 15 melanoma, 9 renal cell carcinoma and 9 head and neck cancer. In the dose-escalation cohort, around four fifths of patients were male, and the mean age was approximately 64 years, with a range of roughly 23 to 85. Patients were allowed to have had prior anti-PD-1, anti-PD-L1 or anti-CTLA-4 therapy, and around 37% of the dose-escalation patients had previously received checkpoint inhibitors. Partial responses occurred in three dose-escalation patients, of whom one had hepatocellular carcinoma and two had cutaneous melanoma. The point of sequencing TCRbeta in the periphery was to test whether ivuxolimab changed TCR sequence diversity and drove clonal T-cell expansion. The paper reports the monotherapy dose-escalation portion (N of about 51 patients) of the phase I ivuxolimab trial.

For sequencing of the TCRbeta CDR3 region, genomic DNA was extracted from the sorted cells. The immunoSEQ Assay was used for sequencing of TCRbeta CDR3 regions. Imported from immuneACCESS, the table was reduced by TCRdb to in-frame sequences with V and J called. These copies leave out some clones; in studies compared against another copy, an unresolved V gene accounts for under half, and the cause of the remainder is not known. In this sample the table shows about 98,000 clones, around 88% of which occur a single time. 0.5% to 0.55% of the sample comes from the top ten. What the study reported, not specific to this receptor: Low levels of normalized T-cell clonal expansion were also shown by some nonresponding patients. At doses of 0.1 to 3.0 mg/kg, clonal expansion of both CD4+ and CD8+ blood T cells was observed from baseline to week 6. In the 0.1-3.0 mg/kg groups, partial responders were among the patients with the lowest normalized peripheral clonal expansion, particularly in CD8+ T cells. The antigen specificity of the clonally expanded peripheral T cells was not determined. After ivuxolimab, more expanded clones were found on average in CD8+ T cells than in CD4+ T cells.

The junction shows trimming of 8 bases on V and 0 bases on J, and the gene matches do not reach 9 bases of it. The CDR3 spans 15 residues, from the cysteine through the phenylalanine. Only the CDR3 part of the read is kept: 45 bases, read in frame from the first base. The germline V gene provides CDR1 SGHRS and CDR2 YFSETQ. The sequencing here drew on CD4+ or CD8+ T cells sorted from blood, taken in a trial of the OX40 agonist ivuxolimab. The sequence was collected from an adult with an advanced solid tumor such as melanoma, head and neck, liver or kidney cancer. This chain joins TRBV5-1 to TRBJ2-5, and TRBD1 matches 8 of the central bases. The nucleotide sequence is TGCGCCAGTCACCTACAGGGGGAATACCAAGAGACCCAGTACTTC. This codes for CASHLQGEYQETQYF.